Listed here are 18 T cell receptor beta chains from one sample, sequenced in a study of Graves' ophthalmopathy and Graves' hyperthyroidism. From RNA, the CDR3 regions of TCR beta chains were amplified and sequenced. First-round RT-PCR used HTBI primers; second-round multiplex PCR followed. TCRdb reprocessed the multiplex PCR reads via MiXCR and lists one record per CDR3 protein. This table has approximately 1.2 million distinct CDR3 sequences, less than 45% appearing once. Sequencing was carried out using peripheral blood or thyroid tissue (not recorded which). These receptors all stem from an adult man with Graves' hyperthyroidism.

The V and J genes are TRBV29-1 and TRBJ2-6; D might be TRBD1 (6 bases). The CDR3 length is 14 residues. CDR1 is SQVTM and CDR2 is ANQGSEA in the germline V gene. Trimming removed 8 bases at V and 2 bases at J, with 13 bases between. The CDR3 here is CSQDEGAGANVLTF. The CDR3 region has the DNA TGCAGCCAAGATGAGGGGGCTGGGGCCAACGTCCTGACTTTC.

This clonotype was seen at least ten times. The gene calls are TRBV7-2 and TRBJ1-5; perhaps TRBD1 as D (6 bases). Germline CDR1 is SGHTA and CDR2 is FQGNSA. V shed 4 bases and J shed 6 bases, with 10 bases lying between them. There are 13 residues in the CDR3. The CDR3 loop is CASSYTGFQPQHF. The CDR3 region has the DNA TGTGCCAGCAGCTACACAGGGTTTCAGCCCCAGCATTTT.

The chain carries TRBV20-1 and TRBJ2-2; D unclear. From germline, CDR1 is DFQATT and CDR2 SNEGSKA (reference sequence). The CDR3 has 13 amino acids. Between the trimmed V and J ends, which lost 6 bases and 0 bases, there was a span of 8 bases. The CDR3 region has the DNA TGCAGTGCGGAACGGACGAACACCGGGGAGCTGTTTTTT. Translating gives CSAERTNTGELFF.

The rearrangement uses TRBV7-2 and TRBJ2-5, with a possible D match to TRBD2 (5 bases). The CDR3 covers 14 residues. The germline V gene encodes CDR1 SGHTA and CDR2 FQGNSA. Trimming removed 5 bases at V and 5 bases at J, with 15 bases between. The CDR3 protein is CASSRQDWRETQYF. In nucleotides, the CDR3 is TGTGCCAGCAGCCGGCAGGACTGGAGGGAGACCCAGTACTTC.

This clonotype was detected ten times or more. The V call is TRBV10-2, the J call TRBJ1-1; maybe TRBD1 (6 bases). CDR1 is WSHSY and CDR2 is SAAADI in the germline V gene. This CDR3 is built from 13 residues. V was clipped by 8 bases and J by 8 bases, with 18 bases between them. CDR3 loop: CASGQTEVREAFF. Here the CDR3 DNA reads TGCGCCAGCGGACAGACTGAAGTAAGGGAAGCTTTCTTT.

This clonotype was picked up many times. The genes are TRBV14 and TRBJ1-4; D remains ambiguous. This CDR3 spans 13 amino acids. Germline CDR1 SGHDN, CDR2 FVKESK. Trimming pared 1 base from V and 7 bases from J, leaving 7 bases between. CDR3 residues: CASSQVTFEKLFF. The CDR3 nucleotides read TGTGCCAGCAGCCAAGTCACCTTTGAAAAACTGTTTTTT.

The table lists this clonotype with a few counts. This chain links TRBV19 with TRBJ1-4; 9 bases fit TRBD1. The CDR3 is 15 residues long. The trim removed 5 bases at V and 4 bases at J, leaving 5 bases unmatched. Germline-derived CDR1 and CDR2 are LNHDA and SQIVND (reference sequence). The CDR3 bases are TGTGCCAGTAGTCCCCGGACAGGGGATAATGAAAAACTGTTTTTT. It encodes CASSPRTGDNEKLFF.

This clonotype came up many times. The rearrangement uses TRBV7-7 and TRBJ2-2; 9 bases agree with TRBD2. The CDR3 is 14 amino acids. V lost 4 bases to trimming and J lost 7 bases; unmatched junction nucleotides: 4. Per germline, CDR1 SSHAT and CDR2 FNYEAQ (reference sequence). The CDR3 is CASSSTSGHGELFF. The CDR3 region has the DNA TGTGCCAGCAGCTCGACTAGCGGCCACGGGGAGCTGTTTTTT.

This clonotype showed up many times. This chain connects TRBV29-1 to TRBJ1-1; the match to TRBD1 covers 9 bases. V was pared by 7 bases and J by 5 bases, with 17 bases of the junction left unmatched. Germline V gene sequence: CDR1 SQVTM, CDR2 ANQGSEA. The CDR3 is 16 amino acids. DNA for the CDR3: TGCAGCGCCGTCCCGAGACAGGGGGTCTCTATAACTGAAGCTTTCTTT. Its protein product is CSAVPRQGVSITEAFF.

This clonotype has ten or more counts. The chain combines TRBV24-1 with TRBJ2-5; tentative D call: TRBD2 (6 bases). The CDR3 is 13 amino acids. Per the germline V gene, CDR1 is KGHDR and CDR2 is SFDVKD. With 4 bases removed from V and 5 bases from J, the gap between germline ends came to 10 bases. CDR3: CATSDGGLETQYF. Here the CDR3 DNA reads TGTGCCACCAGTGACGGGGGTTTGGAGACCCAGTACTTC.

This clonotype was recorded at least ten times. V and J are TRBV7-9 and TRBJ1-2; weak D call: TRBD1 (6 bases). Germline lookup yields CDR1 SEHNR and CDR2 FQNEAQ (reference sequence). This CDR3 has 14 amino acids. V was cut by 1 base and J by 6 bases, with 12 bases left in between. This chain's CDR3 is CASSLVAGADGYTF. DNA of the CDR3: TGTGCCAGCAGCTTAGTCGCAGGGGCCGATGGCTACACCTTC. Combining the CDR3 with reference TRBV7-9 and TRBJ1-2 gives the whole variable domain DTGVSQNPRHKITKRGQNVTFRCDPISEHNRLYWYRQTLGQGPEFLTYFQNEAQLEKSRLLSDRFSAERPKGSFSTLEIQRTEQGDSAMYLCASSLVAGADGYTFGSGTRLTVV.

This clonotype came up many times. This chain links TRBV7-9 with TRBJ2-5; possibly TRBD1 for D (6 bases). The CDR3 sequence is 12 residues long. Germline CDR1 is SEHNR and CDR2 is FQNEAQ (reference sequence). V lost 6 bases to trimming and J lost 4 bases, with 9 bases between them. CDR3 sequence (DNA): TGTGCCAGCAGTCGACAGGTAGAGACCCAGTACTTC. Translation: CASSRQVETQYF.

This chain connects TRBV14 to TRBJ2-7, with D perhaps TRBD2 (5 bases). The J call may be faulty, since TRBJ2-3 better matches the DNA end. Per the germline V gene, CDR1 is SGHDN and CDR2 is FVKESK. The CDR3 is 15 amino acids. The DNA for the CDR3 is TGTGCCAGCAGCCATTCGGGAATAAGGTCCGATACGCAGTATTTT. Residues: CASSHSGIRSDTQYF.

This chain links TRBV12-3 or TRBV12-4 with TRBJ2-2, with 7 bases identical to TRBD2. The CDR3 contains 16 residues. The trim removed 3 bases at V and 1 base at J, leaving 5 bases unmatched. The CDR3 reads CASSFGGGLNTGELFF. The CDR3 bases are TGTGCCAGCAGTTTTGGCGGGGGACTGAACACCGGGGAGCTGTTTTTT.

This clonotype was detected ten times or more. The rearrangement links TRBV12-3 or TRBV12-4 to TRBJ1-5; TRBD1 is a possible D gene (6 bases). V gave up 6 bases and J gave up 3 bases, with 12 bases separating them. The CDR3 totals 14 residues. This CDR3 is CASSSGAYNQPQHF. In nucleotides, the CDR3 is TGTGCCAGCAGCTCAGGGGCCTACAATCAGCCCCAGCATTTT.

This rearrangement joins TRBV10-3 to TRBJ1-6, with 8 bases aligning to TRBD1. Looked up from germline, CDR1 is ENHRY and CDR2 is SYGVKD. The CDR3 has 16 residues. V dropped 3 bases and J dropped 5; count of bases not matched to a gene: 6. CDR3 residues: CAISDPDRGDNSPLHF. The CDR3 DNA follows: TGTGCCATCAGTGACCCTGACAGGGGTGATAATTCACCCCTCCACTTT.

In regard to this clonotype: One end of the junction is discordant with germline, which a read error may explain. V is TRBV7-2 and J is TRBJ2-5, with D perhaps TRBD1 or TRBD2 (5 bases each). Germline assignment: CDR1 SGHTA and CDR2 FQGNSA. This CDR3 has 15 residues. CDR3 region: CASSLALRDHPTKYF. CDR3 bases: TGTGCCAGCAGTTTAGCTTTACGGGACCACCCAACGAAGTACTTC.

The rearrangement links TRBV20-1 to TRBJ2-5; D gene ambiguous. This CDR3 contains 13 residues. Germline V CDR1 and CDR2: DFQATT, SNEGSKA (reference sequence). V was trimmed by 0 bases and J by 1 base, leaving 6 bases between them. CDR3 nucleotide sequence: TGCAGTGCTAGAGATCACAGCCAAGAGACCCAGTACTTC. Translated, it gives CSARDHSQETQYF.